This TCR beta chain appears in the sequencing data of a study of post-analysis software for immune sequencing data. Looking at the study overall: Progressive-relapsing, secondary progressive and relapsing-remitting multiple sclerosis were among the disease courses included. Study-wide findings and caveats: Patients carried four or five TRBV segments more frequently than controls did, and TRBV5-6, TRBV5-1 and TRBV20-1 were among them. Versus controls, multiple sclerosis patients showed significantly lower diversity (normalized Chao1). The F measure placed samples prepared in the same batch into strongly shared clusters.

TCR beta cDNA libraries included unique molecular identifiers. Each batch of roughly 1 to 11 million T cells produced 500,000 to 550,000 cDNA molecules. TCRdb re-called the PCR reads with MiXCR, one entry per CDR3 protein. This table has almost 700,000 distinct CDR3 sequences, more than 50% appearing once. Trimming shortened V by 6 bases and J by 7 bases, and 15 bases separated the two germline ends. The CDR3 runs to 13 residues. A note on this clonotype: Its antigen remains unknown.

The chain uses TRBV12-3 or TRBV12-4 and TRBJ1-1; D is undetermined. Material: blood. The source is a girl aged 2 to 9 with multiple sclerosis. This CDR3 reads CASSRPGWNEAFF. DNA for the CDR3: TGTGCCAGCAGCCGGCCGGGGTGGAATGAAGCTTTCTTT.